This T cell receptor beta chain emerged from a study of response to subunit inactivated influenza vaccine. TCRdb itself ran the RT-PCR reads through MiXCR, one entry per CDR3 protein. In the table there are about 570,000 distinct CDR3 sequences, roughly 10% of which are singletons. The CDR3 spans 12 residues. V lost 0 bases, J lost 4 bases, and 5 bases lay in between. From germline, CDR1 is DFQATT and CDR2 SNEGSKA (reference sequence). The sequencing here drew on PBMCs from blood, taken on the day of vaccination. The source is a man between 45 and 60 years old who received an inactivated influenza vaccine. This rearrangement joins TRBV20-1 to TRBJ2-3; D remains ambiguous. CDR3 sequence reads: CSARDTPDTQYF. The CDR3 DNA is TGCAGTGCTAGAGATACTCCAGATACGCAGTATTTT.